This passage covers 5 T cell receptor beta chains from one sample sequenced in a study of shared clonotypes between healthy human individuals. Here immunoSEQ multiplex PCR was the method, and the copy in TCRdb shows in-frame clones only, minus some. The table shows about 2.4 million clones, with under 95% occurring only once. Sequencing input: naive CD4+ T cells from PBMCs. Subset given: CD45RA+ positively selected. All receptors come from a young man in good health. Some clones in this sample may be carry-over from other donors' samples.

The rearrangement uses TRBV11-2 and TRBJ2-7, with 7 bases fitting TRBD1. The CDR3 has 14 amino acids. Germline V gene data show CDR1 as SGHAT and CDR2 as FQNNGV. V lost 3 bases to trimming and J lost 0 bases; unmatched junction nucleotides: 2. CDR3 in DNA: TGTGCCAGCAGCTTTGGACAGGACTCCTACGAGCAGTACTTC. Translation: CASSFGQDSYEQYF.

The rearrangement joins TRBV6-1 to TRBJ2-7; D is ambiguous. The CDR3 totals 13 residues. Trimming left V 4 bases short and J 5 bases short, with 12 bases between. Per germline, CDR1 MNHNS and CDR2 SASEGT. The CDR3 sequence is CASSAIAWDEQYF. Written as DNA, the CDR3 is TGTGCCAGCAGTGCAATCGCATGGGACGAGCAGTACTTC.

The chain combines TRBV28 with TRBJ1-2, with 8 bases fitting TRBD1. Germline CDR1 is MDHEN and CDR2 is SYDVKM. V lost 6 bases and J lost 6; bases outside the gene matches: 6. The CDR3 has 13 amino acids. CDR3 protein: CASRDRGENGYTF. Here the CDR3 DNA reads TGTGCCAGCAGAGACAGGGGAGAGAATGGCTACACCTTC.

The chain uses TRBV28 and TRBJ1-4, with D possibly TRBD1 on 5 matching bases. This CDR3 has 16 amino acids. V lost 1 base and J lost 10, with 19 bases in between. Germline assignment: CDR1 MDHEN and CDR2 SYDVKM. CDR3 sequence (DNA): TGTGCCAGCAGTTTATCCGGGCAGGGAGGAGGAGGAAAACTGTTTTTT. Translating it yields CASSLSGQGGGGKLFF.

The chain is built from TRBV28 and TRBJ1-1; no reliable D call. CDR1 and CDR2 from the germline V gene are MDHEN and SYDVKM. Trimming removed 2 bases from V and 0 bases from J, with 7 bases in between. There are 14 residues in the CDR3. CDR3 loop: CASSLPPLNTEAFF. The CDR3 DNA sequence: TGTGCCAGCAGTTTACCCCCGCTGAACACTGAAGCTTTCTTT.